This is a list of T cell receptor beta chains from one sample in a study of T-cell reconstitution after alpha-beta-depleted transplantation in children. TCRdb reprocessed the PCR reads with MiXCR, giving one entry per CDR3 protein. The sample lists hundreds of thousands of distinct CDR3 sequences; approximately 13% were seen once. Sequencing was performed on PBMCs from the stem cell graft donor, taken from the stem cell graft. Every receptor here comes from a human donor who donated a stem cell graft to a child with combined immunodeficiency. The conserved cysteine and the conserved F or W are not part of the CDR3 here.

j_call cdr3_length v_call cdr3_aa
TRBJ2-7 12 TRBV15 ATSRDPLAHEQY
TRBJ1-1 11 TRBV4-2 ASSPQEGREAF
TRBJ2-7 11 TRBV7-3 ASSLMDRYEQY
TRBJ2-3 11 TRBV29-1 SVVPANGDTQY
TRBJ2-5 14 TRBV4-3 ASSQSGSGGGETQY
TRBJ2-7 13 TRBV20-1 SAREFPGFYYEQY
TRBJ2-3 13 TRBV7-3 ASSLGSSGTDTQY
TRBJ2-2 12 TRBV6-1 ASRRTGGSGELF
TRBJ2-1 14 TRBV7-6 ASSFLAGGPGNEQF
TRBJ2-1 12 TRBV5-1 ASGVSGIYNEQF
TRBJ2-6 15 TRBV12-3/TRBV12-4 ASSFRTGSSGANVLT
TRBJ2-7 11 TRBV24-1 ATSDPSDYEQY
TRBJ2-3 12 TRBV9 ASSAVKPTDTQY
TRBJ2-7 11 TRBV6-5 ASSWGEFGEQY
TRBJ2-7 14 TRBV10-3 AISESRLVGFYEQY
TRBJ2-4 17 TRBV11-1 ASSTQPGTGSNSKNIQY
TRBJ2-3 12 TRBV20-1 SARGLAGQHQQY
TRBJ1-1 12 TRBV4-1 ASSQAMWNTEAF
TRBJ2-1 13 TRBV5-1 ASSLGSNSYNEQF
TRBJ2-5 10 TRBV30 AWMTGKETQY
TRBJ2-7 10 TRBV7-9 ASSFGEHEQY
TRBJ1-1 14 TRBV12-5 ASGFLGAGKDTEAF
TRBJ2-1 14 TRBV5-1 ASSLTGLATLNEQF
TRBJ2-7 12 TRBV5-6 ASSLVSGYHEQY
TRBJ2-2 13 TRBV5-1 ASSRPRTGARELF
TRBJ2-7 16 TRBV5-1 ASSLGLAGVLSSYEQY
TRBJ2-5 13 TRBV5-1 ASSLEGHVTETQY
TRBJ2-3 13 TRBV6-4 ASSATGGSTDTQY
TRBJ2-5 12 TRBV12-3/TRBV12-4 ASSSQGREETQY
TRBJ2-3 10 TRBV5-1 ASSRETDTQY
TRBJ2-1 13 TRBV7-3 ASSPRTSGWNEQF
TRBJ2-3 12 TRBV28 ASGSGGALDTQY
TRBJ2-7 12 TRBV30 AWSIGLAGARQY
TRBJ2-1 13 TRBV3-1 ASSQDQGSYNEQF
TRBJ2-1 11 TRBV27 ASSFGRTYEQF
TRBJ2-5 13 TRBV4-3 ASSQDFGGQETQY
TRBJ2-1 11 TRBV29-1 SARVDAGYEQF
TRBJ1-1 14 TRBV7-2 ASSSTHRVTNTEAF
TRBJ2-1 12 TRBV6-2/TRBV6-3 ASSYSNPYNEQF
TRBJ1-4 16 TRBV7-6 ASSLEEGASAPNEKLF
TRBJ2-5 15 TRBV9 ASSVGATGQGAETQY
TRBJ2-3 13 TRBV20-1 SASTAGGLTDTQY
TRBJ2-3 14 TRBV5-1 ASSLLAGEGTDTQY
TRBJ2-1 10 TRBV4-1 ASSQDFRGPF
TRBJ2-7 8 TRBV29-1 SVGHYEQY
TRBJ1-5 12 TRBV28 ASSAPTGTRPQH
TRBJ2-7 12 TRBV4-2 ASSHRDGFYEQY